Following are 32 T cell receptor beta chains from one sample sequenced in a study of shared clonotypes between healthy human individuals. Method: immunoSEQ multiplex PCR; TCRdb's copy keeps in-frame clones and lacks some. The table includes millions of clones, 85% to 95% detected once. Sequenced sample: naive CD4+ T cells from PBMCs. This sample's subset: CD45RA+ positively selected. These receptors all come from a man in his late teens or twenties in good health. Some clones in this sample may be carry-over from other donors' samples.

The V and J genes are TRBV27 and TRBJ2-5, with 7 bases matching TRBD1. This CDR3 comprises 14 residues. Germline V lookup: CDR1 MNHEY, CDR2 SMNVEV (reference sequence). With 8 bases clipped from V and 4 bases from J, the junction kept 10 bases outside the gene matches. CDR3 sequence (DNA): TGTGCCAGCGGGGCTAAGGGGGCCATAGAGACCCAGTACTTC. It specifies CASGAKGAIETQYF.

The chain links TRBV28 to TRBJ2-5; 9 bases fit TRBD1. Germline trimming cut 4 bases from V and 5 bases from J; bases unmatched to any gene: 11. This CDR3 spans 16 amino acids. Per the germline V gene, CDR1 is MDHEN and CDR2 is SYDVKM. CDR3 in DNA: TGTGCCAGCAGTTCCCTCAGGGAGACAGGGGGGGAGACCCAGTACTTC. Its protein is CASSSLRETGGETQYF.

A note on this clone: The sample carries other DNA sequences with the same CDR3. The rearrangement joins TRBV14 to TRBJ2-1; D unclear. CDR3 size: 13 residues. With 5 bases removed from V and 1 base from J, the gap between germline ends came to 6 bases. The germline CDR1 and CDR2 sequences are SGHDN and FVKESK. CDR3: CASSLGSYNEQFF. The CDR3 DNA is TGTGCCAGCAGCTTGGGATCCTACAATGAGCAGTTCTTC.

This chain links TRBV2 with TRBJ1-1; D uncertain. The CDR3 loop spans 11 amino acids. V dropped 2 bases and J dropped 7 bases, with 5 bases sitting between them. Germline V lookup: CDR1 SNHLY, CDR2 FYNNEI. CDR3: CASSEFIEAFF. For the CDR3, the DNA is TGTGCCAGCAGTGAATTTATTGAAGCTTTCTTT.

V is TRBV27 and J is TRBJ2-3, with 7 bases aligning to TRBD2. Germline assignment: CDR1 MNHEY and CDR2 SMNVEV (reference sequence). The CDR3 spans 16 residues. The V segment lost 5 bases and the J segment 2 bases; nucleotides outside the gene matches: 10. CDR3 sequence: CASSDFIAGTTDTQYF. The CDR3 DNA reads TGTGCCAGCAGTGACTTCATAGCGGGCACCACAGATACGCAGTATTTT.

The CDR3 DNA reads as TGTGCCAGCAGTTCGAGGACTAGCGGGATCAGTTCCTACGAGCAGTACTTC. Amino acid sequence: CASSSRTSGISSYEQYF. The genes are TRBV28 and TRBJ2-7, with TRBD2 matching over 12 bases. The V segment lost 4 bases and the J segment 1 base; nucleotides outside the gene matches: 8. Germline V gives CDR1 MDHEN, CDR2 SYDVKM. CDR3 length: 17 amino acids.

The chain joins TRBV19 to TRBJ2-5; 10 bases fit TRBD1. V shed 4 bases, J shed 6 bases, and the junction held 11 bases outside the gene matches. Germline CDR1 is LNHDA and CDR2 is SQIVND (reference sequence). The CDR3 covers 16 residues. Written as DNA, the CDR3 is TGTGCCAGTAGTACCTCCCTGACAGGGGGCGGAAAGACCCAGTACTTC. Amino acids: CASSTSLTGGGKTQYF.

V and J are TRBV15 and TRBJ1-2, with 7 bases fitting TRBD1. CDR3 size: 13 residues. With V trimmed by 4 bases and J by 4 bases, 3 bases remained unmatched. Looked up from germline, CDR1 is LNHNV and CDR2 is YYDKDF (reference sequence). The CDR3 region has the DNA TGTGCCACCAGCAACACAGGGGCCTATGGCTACACCTTC. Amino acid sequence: CATSNTGAYGYTF.

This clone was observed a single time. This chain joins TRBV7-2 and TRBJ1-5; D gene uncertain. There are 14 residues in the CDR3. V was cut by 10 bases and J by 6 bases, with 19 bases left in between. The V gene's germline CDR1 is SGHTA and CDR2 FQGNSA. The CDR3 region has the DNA TGTGCCATCACGCTGCGGGTTGGGGTTCAGCCCCAGCATTTT. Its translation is CAITLRVGVQPQHF.

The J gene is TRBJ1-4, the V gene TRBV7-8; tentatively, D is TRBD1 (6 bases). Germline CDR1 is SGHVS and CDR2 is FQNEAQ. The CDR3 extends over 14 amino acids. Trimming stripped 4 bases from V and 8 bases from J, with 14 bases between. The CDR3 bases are TGTGCCAGCAGCTCCGGGACGGGGGGCGAAAAACTGTTTTTT. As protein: CASSSGTGGEKLFF.

The CDR3 DNA reads TGCAGCGTTGAAGATCCAGGGGGAAACTATGGCTACACCTTC. This translates into CSVEDPGGNYGYTF. The V gene is TRBV29-1, the J gene TRBJ1-2; 7 bases match TRBD1. After removal of 0 bases from V and 2 bases from J, the junction contained 3 bases not matched to a gene. Looked up from germline, CDR1 is SQVTM and CDR2 is ANQGSEA. The CDR3 loop spans 14 amino acids.

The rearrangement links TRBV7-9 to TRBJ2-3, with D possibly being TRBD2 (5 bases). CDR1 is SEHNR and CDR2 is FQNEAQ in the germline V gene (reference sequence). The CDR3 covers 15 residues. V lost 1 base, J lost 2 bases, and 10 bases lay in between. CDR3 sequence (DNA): TGTGCCAGCAGCTTAGGAAGCGGCCACACAGATACGCAGTATTTT. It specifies CASSLGSGHTDTQYF. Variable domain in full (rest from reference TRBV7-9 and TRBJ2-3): DTGVSQNPRHKITKRGQNVTFRCDPISEHNRLYWYRQTLGQGPEFLTYFQNEAQLEKSRLLSDRFSAERPKGSFSTLEIQRTEQGDSAMYLCASSLGSGHTDTQYFGPGTRLTVL.

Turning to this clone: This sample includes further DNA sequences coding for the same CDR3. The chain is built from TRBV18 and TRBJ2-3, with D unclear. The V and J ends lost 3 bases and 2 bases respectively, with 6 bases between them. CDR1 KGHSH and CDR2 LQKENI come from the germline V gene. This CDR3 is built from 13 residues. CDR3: CASSPLDTDTQYF. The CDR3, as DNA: TGTGCCAGCTCACCCCTGGACACAGATACGCAGTATTTT.

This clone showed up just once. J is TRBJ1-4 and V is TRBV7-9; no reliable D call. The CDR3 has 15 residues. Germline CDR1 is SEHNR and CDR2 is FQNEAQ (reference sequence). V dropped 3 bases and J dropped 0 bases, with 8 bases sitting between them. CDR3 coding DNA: TGTGCCAGCAGCTTCCAGGCTGCAACTAATGAAAAACTGTTTTTT. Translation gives CASSFQAATNEKLFF. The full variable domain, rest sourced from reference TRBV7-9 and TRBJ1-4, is DTGVSQNPRHKITKRGQNVTFRCDPISEHNRLYWYRQTLGQGPEFLTYFQNEAQLEKSRLLSDRFSAERPKGSFSTLEIQRTEQGDSAMYLCASSFQAATNEKLFFGSGTQLSVL.

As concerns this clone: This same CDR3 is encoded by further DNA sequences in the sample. CDR3 residues: CASSLGLAGPYEQYF. DNA of the CDR3: TGTGCCAGCAGTTTGGGACTAGCGGGCCCATACGAGCAGTACTTC. V is TRBV7-3 and J is TRBJ2-7; 12 bases map to TRBD2. The CDR3 extends over 15 amino acids. V was pared by 6 bases and J by 4 bases, with 7 bases of the junction left unmatched. Germline V gene lookup returns CDR1 SGHTA and CDR2 FQGTGA. Full variable domain (outside the CDR3, taken from reference TRBV7-3 and TRBJ2-7): GAGVSQTPSNKVTEKGKYVELRCDPISGHTALYWYRQSLGQGPEFLIYFQGTGAADDSGLPNDRFFAVRPEGSVSTLKIQRTERGDSAVYLCASSLGLAGPYEQYFGPGTRLTVT.

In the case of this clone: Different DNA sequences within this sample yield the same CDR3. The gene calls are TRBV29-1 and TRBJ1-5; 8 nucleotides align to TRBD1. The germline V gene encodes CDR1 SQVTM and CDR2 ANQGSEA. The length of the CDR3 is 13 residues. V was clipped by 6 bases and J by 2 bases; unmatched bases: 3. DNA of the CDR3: TGCAGCGTGTCAGGGGGCGGCAATCAGCCCCAGCATTTT. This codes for CSVSGGGNQPQHF.

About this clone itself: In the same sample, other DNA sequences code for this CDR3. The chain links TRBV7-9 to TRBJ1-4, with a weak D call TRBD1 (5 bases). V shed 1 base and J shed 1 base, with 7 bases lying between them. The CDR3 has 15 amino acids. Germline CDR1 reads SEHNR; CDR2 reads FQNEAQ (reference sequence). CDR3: CASSLGGLTNEKLFF. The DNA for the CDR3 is TGTGCCAGCAGCTTAGGGGGACTAACTAATGAAAAACTGTTTTTT.

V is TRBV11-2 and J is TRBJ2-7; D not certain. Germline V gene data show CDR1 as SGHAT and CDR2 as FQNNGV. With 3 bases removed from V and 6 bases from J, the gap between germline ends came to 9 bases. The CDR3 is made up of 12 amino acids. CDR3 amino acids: CASSFERSEQYF. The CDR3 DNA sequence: TGTGCCAGCAGCTTTGAGCGATCCGAGCAGTACTTC.

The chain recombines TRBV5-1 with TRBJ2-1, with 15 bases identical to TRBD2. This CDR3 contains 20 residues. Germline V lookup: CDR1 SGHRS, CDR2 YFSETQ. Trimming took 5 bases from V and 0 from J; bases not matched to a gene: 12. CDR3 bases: TGCGCCAGCAGGGGACTAGCGGGAGGAGCTAAGAAGAGCTCCTACAATGAGCAGTTCTTC. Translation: CASRGLAGGAKKSSYNEQFF.

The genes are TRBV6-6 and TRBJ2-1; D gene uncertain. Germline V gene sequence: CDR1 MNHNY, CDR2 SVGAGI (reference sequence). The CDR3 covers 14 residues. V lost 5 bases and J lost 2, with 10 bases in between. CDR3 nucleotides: TGTGCCAGCAGTGATCGAGCGCCCTACAATGAGCAGTTCTTC. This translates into CASSDRAPYNEQFF.

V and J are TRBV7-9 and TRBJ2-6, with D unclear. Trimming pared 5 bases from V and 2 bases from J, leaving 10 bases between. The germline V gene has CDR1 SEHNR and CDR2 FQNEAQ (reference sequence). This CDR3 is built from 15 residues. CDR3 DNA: TGTGCCAGCAGCCCAAGGATGACTGGGGCCAACGTCCTGACTTTC. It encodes CASSPRMTGANVLTF.

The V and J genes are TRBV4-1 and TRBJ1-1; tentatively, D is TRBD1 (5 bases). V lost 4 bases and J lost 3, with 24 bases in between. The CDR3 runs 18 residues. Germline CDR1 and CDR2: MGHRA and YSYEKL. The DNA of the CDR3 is TGCGCCAGCAGCCCAGTTCGGCGGCAGGGATGGGGAGACACTGAAGCTTTCTTT. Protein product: CASSPVRRQGWGDTEAFF.

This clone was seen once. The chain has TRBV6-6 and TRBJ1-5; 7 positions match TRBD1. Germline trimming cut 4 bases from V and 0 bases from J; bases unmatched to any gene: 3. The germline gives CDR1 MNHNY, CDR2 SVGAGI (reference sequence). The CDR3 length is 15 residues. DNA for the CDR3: TGTGCCAGCAGTTTGACAGGGTTTAGCAATCAGCCCCAGCATTTT. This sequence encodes CASSLTGFSNQPQHF.

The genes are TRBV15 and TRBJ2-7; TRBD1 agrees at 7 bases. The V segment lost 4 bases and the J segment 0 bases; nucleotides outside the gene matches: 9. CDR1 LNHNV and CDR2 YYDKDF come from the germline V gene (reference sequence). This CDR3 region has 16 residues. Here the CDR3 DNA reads TGTGCCACCAGCACCCTCTCGGGACAGAACTCCTACGAGCAGTACTTC. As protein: CATSTLSGQNSYEQYF.

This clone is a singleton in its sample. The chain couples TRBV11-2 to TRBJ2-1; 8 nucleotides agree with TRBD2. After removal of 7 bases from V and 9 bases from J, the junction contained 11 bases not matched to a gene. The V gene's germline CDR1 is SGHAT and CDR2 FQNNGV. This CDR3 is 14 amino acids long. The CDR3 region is CASNHKRESVEQFF. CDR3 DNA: TGTGCCAGCAACCACAAGCGGGAGTCGGTTGAGCAGTTCTTC.

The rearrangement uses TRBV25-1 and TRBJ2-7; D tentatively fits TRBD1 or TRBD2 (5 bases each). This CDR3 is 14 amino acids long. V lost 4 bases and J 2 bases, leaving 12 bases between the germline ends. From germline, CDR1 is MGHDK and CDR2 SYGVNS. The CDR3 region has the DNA TGTGCCAGCAGTGGATCCGGGACCCCCTACGAGCAGTACTTC. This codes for CASSGSGTPYEQYF.

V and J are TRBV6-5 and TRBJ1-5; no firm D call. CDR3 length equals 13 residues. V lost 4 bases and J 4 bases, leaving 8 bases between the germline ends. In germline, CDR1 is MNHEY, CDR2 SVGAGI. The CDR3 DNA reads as TGTGCCAGCAGTTTGGACGTAAATCAGCCCCAGCATTTT. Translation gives CASSLDVNQPQHF.

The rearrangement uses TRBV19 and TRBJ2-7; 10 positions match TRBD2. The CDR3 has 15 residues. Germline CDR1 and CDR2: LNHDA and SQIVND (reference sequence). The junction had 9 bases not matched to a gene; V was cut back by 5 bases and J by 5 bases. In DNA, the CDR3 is TGTGCCAGTAGTTCCAGCGGGAGGGCCGGAGACGAGCAGTACTTC. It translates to CASSSSGRAGDEQYF. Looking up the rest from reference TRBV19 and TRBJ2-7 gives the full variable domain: DGGITQSPKYLFRKEGQNVTLSCEQNLNHDAMYWYRQDPGQGLRLIYYSQIVNDFQKGDIAEGYSVSREKKESFPLTVTSAQKNPTAFYLCASSSSGRAGDEQYFGPGTRLTVT.

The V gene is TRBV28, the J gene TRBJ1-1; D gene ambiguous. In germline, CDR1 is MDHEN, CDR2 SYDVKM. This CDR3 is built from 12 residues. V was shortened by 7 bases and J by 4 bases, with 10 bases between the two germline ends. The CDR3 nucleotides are TGTGCCAGCAACCAGCGGAGCACTGAAGCTTTCTTT. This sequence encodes CASNQRSTEAFF.

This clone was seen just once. CDR3 region: CASSQEGRGHGYTF. CDR3 DNA sequence: TGCGCCAGCAGCCAAGAAGGTAGGGGGCATGGCTACACCTTC. The chain carries TRBV4-3 and TRBJ1-2; 7 nucleotides match TRBD1. Germline V gene lookup returns CDR1 LGHNA and CDR2 YSLEER. This CDR3 region has 14 residues. V gave up 0 bases and J gave up 6 bases; unmatched junction bases: 4.

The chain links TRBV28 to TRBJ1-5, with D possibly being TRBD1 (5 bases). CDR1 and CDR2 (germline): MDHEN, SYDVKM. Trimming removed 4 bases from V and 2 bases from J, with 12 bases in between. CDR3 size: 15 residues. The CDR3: CASSSPRGGNQPQHF. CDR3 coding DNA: TGTGCCAGCAGTTCCCCGCGGGGCGGCAATCAGCCCCAGCATTTT.

CDR3 protein: CASSGAFYGYTF. The CDR3 DNA reads as TGTGCCAGCAGTGGCGCCTTCTATGGCTACACCTTC. This chain joins TRBV6-1 and TRBJ1-2, with D unclear. V was shortened by 4 bases and J by 4 bases, with 7 bases between the two germline ends. Germline assignment: CDR1 MNHNS and CDR2 SASEGT. The length of the CDR3 is 12 residues.